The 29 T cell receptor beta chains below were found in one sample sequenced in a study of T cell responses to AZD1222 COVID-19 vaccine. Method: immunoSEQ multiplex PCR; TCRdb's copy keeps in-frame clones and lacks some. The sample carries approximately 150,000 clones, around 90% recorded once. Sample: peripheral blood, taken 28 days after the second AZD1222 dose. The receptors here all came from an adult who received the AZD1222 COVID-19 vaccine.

The CDR3 sequence is CASSIDRQGVYEQYF. CDR3 DNA: TGTGCCAGTAGTATTGACAGACAGGGGGTCTACGAGCAGTACTTC. This chain links TRBV19 with TRBJ2-7; 9 bases fit TRBD1. CDR1 and CDR2 (germline): LNHDA, SQIVND (reference sequence). The CDR3 spans 15 residues. V gave up 3 bases and J gave up 3 bases; unmatched junction bases: 6. Looking up the rest from reference TRBV19 and TRBJ2-7 gives the full variable domain: DGGITQSPKYLFRKEGQNVTLSCEQNLNHDAMYWYRQDPGQGLRLIYYSQIVNDFQKGDIAEGYSVSREKKESFPLTVTSAQKNPTAFYLCASSIDRQGVYEQYFGPGTRLTVT.

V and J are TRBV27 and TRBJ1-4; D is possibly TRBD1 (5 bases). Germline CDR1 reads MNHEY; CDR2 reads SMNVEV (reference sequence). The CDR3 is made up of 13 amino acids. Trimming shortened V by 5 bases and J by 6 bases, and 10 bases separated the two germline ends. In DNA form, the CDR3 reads TGTGCCAGCAGTGGGGCACGGTATGAAAAACTGTTTTTT. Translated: CASSGARYEKLFF.

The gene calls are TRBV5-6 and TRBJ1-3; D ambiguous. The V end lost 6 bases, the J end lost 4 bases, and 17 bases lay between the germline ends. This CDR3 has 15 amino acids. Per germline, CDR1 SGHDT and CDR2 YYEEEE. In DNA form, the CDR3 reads TGTGCCAGCACCATCTCCGGGGTAAGAGGAAACACCATATATTTT. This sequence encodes CASTISGVRGNTIYF.

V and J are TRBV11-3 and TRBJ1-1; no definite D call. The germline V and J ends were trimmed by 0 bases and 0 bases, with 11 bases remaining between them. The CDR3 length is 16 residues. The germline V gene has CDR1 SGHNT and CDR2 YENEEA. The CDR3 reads CASSLESPGLNTEAFF. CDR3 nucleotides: TGTGCCAGCAGCTTAGAGAGTCCAGGTTTGAACACTGAAGCTTTCTTT. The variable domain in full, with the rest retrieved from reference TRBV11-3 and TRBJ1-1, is EAGVVQSPRYKIIEKKQPVAFWCNPISGHNTLYWYLQNLGQGPELLIRYENEEAVDDSQLPKDRFSAERLKGVDSTLKIQPAELGDSAVYLCASSLESPGLNTEAFFGQGTRLTVV.

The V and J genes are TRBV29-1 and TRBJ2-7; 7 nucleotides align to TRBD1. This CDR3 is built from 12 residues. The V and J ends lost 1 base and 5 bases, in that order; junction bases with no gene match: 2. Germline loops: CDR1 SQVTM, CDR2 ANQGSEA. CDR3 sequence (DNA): TGCAGCGTTGAAGGACAGGGCAACGAGCAGTACTTC. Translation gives CSVEGQGNEQYF.

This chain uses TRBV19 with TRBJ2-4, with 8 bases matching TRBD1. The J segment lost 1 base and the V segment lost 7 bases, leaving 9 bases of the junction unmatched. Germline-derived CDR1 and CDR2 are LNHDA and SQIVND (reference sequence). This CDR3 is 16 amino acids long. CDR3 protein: CASTQGARTAKNIQYF. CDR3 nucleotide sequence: TGTGCCAGTACCCAGGGGGCTAGGACGGCCAAAAACATTCAGTACTTC.

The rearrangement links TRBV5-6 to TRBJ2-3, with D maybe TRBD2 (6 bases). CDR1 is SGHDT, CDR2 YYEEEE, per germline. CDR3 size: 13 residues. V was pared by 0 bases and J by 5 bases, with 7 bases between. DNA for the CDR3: TGTGCCAGCAGCTTGGGAGCGGGAGATACGCAGTATTTT. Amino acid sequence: CASSLGAGDTQYF. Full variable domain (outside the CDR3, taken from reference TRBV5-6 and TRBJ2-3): DAGVTQSPTHLIKTRGQQVTLRCSPKSGHDTVSWYQQALGQGPQFIFQYYEEEERQRGNFPDRFSGHQFPNYSSELNVNALLLGDSALYLCASSLGAGDTQYFGPGTRLTVL.

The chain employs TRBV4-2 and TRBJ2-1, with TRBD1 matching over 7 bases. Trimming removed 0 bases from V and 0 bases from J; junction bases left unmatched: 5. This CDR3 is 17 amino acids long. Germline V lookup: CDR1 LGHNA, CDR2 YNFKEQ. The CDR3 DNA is TGTGCCAGCAGCCAAGATGTAAGGACAGGCTCCTACAATGAGCAGTTCTTC. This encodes CASSQDVRTGSYNEQFF.

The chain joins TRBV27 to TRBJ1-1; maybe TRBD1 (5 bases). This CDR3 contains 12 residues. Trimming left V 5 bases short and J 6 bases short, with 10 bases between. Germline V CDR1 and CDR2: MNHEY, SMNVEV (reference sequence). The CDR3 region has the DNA TGTGCCAGCAGTGCGCCGGGACCTGAAGCTTTCTTT. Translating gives CASSAPGPEAFF.

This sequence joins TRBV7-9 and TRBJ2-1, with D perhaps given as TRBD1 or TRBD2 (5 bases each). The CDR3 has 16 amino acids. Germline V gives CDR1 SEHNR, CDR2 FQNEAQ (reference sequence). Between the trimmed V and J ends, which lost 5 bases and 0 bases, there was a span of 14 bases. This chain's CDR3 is CASSGNWGSSYNEQFF. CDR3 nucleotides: TGTGCCAGCAGCGGGAACTGGGGGAGCTCCTACAATGAGCAGTTCTTC.

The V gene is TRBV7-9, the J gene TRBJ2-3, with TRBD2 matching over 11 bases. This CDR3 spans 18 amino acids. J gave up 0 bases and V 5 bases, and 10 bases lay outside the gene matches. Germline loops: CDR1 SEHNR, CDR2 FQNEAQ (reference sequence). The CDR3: CASSPLAGDHASTDTQYF. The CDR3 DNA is TGTGCCAGCAGCCCACTAGCGGGGGACCACGCCAGCACAGATACGCAGTATTTT.

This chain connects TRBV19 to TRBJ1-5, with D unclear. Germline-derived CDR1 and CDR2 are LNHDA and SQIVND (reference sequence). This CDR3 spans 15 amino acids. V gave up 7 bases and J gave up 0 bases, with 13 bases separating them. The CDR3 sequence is CASIAGWGSNQPQHF. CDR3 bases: TGTGCCAGTATAGCGGGGTGGGGTAGCAATCAGCCCCAGCATTTT.

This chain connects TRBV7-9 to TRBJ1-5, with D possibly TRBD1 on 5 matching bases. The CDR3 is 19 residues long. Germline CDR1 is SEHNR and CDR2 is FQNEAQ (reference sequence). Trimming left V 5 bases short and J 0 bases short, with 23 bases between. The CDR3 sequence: CASSPGRGPLSYSNQPQHF. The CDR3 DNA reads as TGTGCCAGCAGCCCAGGAAGGGGACCGCTTTCTTATAGCAATCAGCCCCAGCATTTT.

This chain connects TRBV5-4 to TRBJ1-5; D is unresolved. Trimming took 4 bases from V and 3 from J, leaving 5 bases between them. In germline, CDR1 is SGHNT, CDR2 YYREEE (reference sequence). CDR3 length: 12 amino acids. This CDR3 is CASSVPNQPQHF. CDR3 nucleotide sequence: TGTGCCAGCAGCGTACCCAATCAGCCCCAGCATTTT. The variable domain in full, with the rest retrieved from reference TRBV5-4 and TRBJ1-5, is ETGVTQSPTHLIKTRGQQVTLRCSSQSGHNTVSWYQQALGQGPQFIFQYYREEENGRGNFPPRFSGLQFPNYSSELNVNALELDDSALYLCASSVPNQPQHFGDGTRLSIL.

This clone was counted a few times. In DNA form, the CDR3 reads TGCGCCAGCAGCCCCACAACAGGGCTTCAGCCCCAGCATTTT. Protein sequence: CASSPTTGLQPQHF. The V and J genes are TRBV4-1 and TRBJ1-5; D is perhaps TRBD1 (6 bases). The length of the CDR3 is 14 residues. Trimming shortened V by 4 bases and J by 6 bases, and 13 bases separated the two germline ends. The germline V gene has CDR1 MGHRA and CDR2 YSYEKL.

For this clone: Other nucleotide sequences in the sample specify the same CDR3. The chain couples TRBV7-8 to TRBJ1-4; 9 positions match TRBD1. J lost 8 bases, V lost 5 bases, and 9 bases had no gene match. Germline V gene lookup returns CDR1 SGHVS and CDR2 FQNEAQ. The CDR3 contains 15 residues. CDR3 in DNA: TGTGCCAGCAGCCCTCGGGACAGGGTGAGGGAAAAACTGTTTTTT. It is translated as CASSPRDRVREKLFF.

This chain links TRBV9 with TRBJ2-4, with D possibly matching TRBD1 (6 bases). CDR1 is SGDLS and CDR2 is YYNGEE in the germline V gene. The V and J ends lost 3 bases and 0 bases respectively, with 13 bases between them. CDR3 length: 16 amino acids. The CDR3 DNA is TGTGCCAGCAGCGCAGGGGTTCCTCTAGCCAAAAACATTCAGTACTTC. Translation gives CASSAGVPLAKNIQYF.

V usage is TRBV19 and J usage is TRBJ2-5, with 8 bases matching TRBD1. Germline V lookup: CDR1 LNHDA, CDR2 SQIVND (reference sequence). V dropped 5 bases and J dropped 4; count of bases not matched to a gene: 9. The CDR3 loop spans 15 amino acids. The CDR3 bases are TGTGCCAGTAGTCCCTGGACAGGGCGTCCAGAGACCCAGTACTTC. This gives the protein CASSPWTGRPETQYF.

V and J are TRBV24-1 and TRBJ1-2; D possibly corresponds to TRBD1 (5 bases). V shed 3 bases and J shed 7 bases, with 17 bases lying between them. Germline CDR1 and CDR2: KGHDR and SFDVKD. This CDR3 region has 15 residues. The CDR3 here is CATSDVTEVRSGYTF. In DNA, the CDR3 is TGTGCCACCAGTGATGTGACAGAAGTCAGGAGTGGCTACACCTTC.

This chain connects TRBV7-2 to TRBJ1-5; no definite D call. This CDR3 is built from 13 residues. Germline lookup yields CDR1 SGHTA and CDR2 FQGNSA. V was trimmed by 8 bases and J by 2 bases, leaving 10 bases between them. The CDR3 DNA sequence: TGTGCCAGCGCCTACGAGCGCAATCAGCCCCAGCATTTT. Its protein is CASAYERNQPQHF.

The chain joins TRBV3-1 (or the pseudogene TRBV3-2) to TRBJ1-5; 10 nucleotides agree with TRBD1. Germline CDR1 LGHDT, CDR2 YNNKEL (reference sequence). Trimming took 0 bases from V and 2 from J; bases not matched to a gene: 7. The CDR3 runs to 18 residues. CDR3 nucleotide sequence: TGTGCCAGCAGCCAAGATTTTCGGACAGGGGGAGGCAATCAGCCCCAGCATTTT. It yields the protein CASSQDFRTGGGNQPQHF.

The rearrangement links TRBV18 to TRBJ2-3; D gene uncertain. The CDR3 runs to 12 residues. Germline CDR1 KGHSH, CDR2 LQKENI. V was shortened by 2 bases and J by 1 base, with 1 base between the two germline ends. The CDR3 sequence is CASSPGTDTQYF. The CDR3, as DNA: TGTGCCAGCTCACCAGGCACAGATACGCAGTATTTT.

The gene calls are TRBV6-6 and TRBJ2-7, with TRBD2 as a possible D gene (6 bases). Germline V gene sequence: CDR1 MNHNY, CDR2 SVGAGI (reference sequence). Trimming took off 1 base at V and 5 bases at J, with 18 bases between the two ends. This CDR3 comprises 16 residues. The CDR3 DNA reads TGTGCCAGCAGTTACTTGTCGGGGGAAGTCCGGGACGAGCAGTACTTC. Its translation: CASSYLSGEVRDEQYF.

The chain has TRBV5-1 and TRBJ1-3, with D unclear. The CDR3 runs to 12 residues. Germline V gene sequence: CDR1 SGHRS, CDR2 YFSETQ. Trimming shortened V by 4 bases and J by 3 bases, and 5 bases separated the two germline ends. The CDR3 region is CASSQGGNTIYF. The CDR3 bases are TGCGCCAGCAGCCAAGGTGGAAACACCATATATTTT.

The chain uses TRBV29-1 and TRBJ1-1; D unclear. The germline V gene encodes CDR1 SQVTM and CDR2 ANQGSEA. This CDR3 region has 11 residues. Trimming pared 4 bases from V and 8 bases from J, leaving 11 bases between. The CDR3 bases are TGCAGCGTTGGGAAAGGACGGGAAGCTTTCTTT. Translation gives CSVGKGREAFF.

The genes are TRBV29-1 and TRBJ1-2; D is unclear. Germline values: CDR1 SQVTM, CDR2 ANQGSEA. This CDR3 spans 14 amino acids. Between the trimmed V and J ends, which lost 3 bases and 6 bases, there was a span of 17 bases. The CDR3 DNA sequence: TGCAGCGTTGATTCCGGGTCCTTTTTTGATGGCTACACCTTC. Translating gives CSVDSGSFFDGYTF.

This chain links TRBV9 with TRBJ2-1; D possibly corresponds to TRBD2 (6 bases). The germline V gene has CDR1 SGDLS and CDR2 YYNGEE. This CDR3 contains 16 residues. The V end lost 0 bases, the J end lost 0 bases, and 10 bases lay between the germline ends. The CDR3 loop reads CASSVGRVRSYNEQFF. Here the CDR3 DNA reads TGTGCCAGCAGCGTAGGGAGGGTCCGCTCCTACAATGAGCAGTTCTTC.

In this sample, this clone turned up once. The CDR3 reads CASSDQGRTNEKLFF. The CDR3 nucleotides are TGTGCCAGCAGTGATCAGGGACGGACTAATGAAAAACTGTTTTTT. The rearrangement joins TRBV6-6 to TRBJ1-4, with a possible D match to TRBD1 (5 bases). Trimming shortened V by 5 bases and J by 2 bases, and 12 bases separated the two germline ends. The CDR3 extends over 15 amino acids. Germline V gene lookup returns CDR1 MNHNY and CDR2 SVGAGI (reference sequence).

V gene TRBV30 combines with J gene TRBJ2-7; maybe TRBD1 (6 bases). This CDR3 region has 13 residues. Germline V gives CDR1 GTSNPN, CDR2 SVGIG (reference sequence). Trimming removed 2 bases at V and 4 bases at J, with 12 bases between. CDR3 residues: CAWSPGTLYEQYF. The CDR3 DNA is TGTGCCTGGAGTCCAGGGACATTATACGAGCAGTACTTC. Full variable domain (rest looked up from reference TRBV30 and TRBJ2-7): SQTIHQWPATLVQPVGSPLSLECTVEGTSNPNLYWYRQAAGRGLQLLFYSVGIGQISSEVPQNLSASRPQDRQFILSSKKLLLSDSGFYLCAWSPGTLYEQYFGPGTRLTVT.